Listed below are T cell receptor beta chains from one sample, sequenced in a study of cytomegalovirus exposure and HLA in healthy donors. Repertoires were generated with immunoSEQ multiplex PCR, while TCRdb's copy carries only in-frame clones and drops some. The data contain some 120,000 clones, 70% to 75% of them seen just once; the ten biggest clones take up around 4.2%. Sequenced material: PBMCs. These receptors were collected from a woman aged 40 to 55 in good health and CMV-seronegative. CDR3s include the opening cysteine and the closing phenylalanine or tryptophan. Fields, in order: D gene, J gene, clone size, V gene, CDR3 DNA, CDR3 protein. D genes are given only for firm matches. Part of the rows lack a size; the others show once, few, many or a class for expanded clones.

d_gene: TRBD1
j_gene: TRBJ2-3
abundance: few
v_gene: TRBV4-2
CDR3nt: TGTGCCAGCAGCCAAGATAAAACAGGGGGACTTACAGATACGCAGTATTTT
CDR3aa: CASSQDKTGGLTDTQYF

d_gene: .
j_gene: TRBJ2-1
abundance: .
v_gene: TRBV18
CDR3nt: TGTGCCAGCTCGAATACAGGGACGACCGAGCAGTTCTTC
CDR3aa: CASSNTGTTEQFF

d_gene: .
j_gene: TRBJ2-1
abundance: .
v_gene: TRBV11-2
CDR3nt: TGTGCCAGCAGCTTAGATCCGGCGGGGATGGGCAATGAGCAGTTCTTC
CDR3aa: CASSLDPAGMGNEQFF

d_gene: TRBD1
j_gene: TRBJ2-3
abundance: .
v_gene: TRBV19
CDR3nt: TGTGCCACCATGACAGGGGACACAGATACGCAGTATTTT
CDR3aa: CATMTGDTDTQYF

d_gene: .
j_gene: TRBJ1-1
abundance: .
v_gene: TRBV11-2
CDR3nt: TGTGCCAGCAGCCAGGCAACTGAAGCTTTCTTT
CDR3aa: CASSQATEAFF

d_gene: .
j_gene: TRBJ1-6
abundance: .
v_gene: TRBV4-3
CDR3nt: TGCGCCAGCAGCCAATGGGGGCTCTTTAATTCACCCCTCCACTTT
CDR3aa: CASSQWGLFNSPLHF

d_gene: TRBD2
j_gene: TRBJ2-7
abundance: .
v_gene: TRBV28
CDR3nt: TGTGCCAGCAATCCGGCTTATAGCGGGAATTCCTACGAGCAGTACTTC
CDR3aa: CASNPAYSGNSYEQYF

d_gene: .
j_gene: TRBJ2-1
abundance: .
v_gene: TRBV13
CDR3nt: TGTGCCAGCAGCTTACTCGGGACAATCCATGAGCAGTTCTTC
CDR3aa: CASSLLGTIHEQFF

d_gene: TRBD1
j_gene: TRBJ1-2
abundance: once
v_gene: TRBV6-1
CDR3nt: TGTGCCAGCAGTGGACAGGGGGAATATGGCTACACCTTC
CDR3aa: CASSGQGEYGYTF

d_gene: .
j_gene: TRBJ2-2
abundance: .
v_gene: TRBV9
CDR3nt: TGTGCCAGCAGCGTAGCCTCCAGGGTTTGGAACACCGGGGAGCTGTTTTTT
CDR3aa: CASSVASRVWNTGELFF

d_gene: .
j_gene: TRBJ1-6
abundance: .
v_gene: TRBV7-2
CDR3nt: TGTGCCAGCAGCTTAGCGCGGCAAGGTGTTGGGCCCCTCCACTTT
CDR3aa: CASSLARQGVGPLHF

d_gene: TRBD1
j_gene: TRBJ2-7
abundance: .
v_gene: TRBV6-5
CDR3nt: TGTGCCAGCAGTTCCTGGACAGGGAGCTACGAGCAGTACTTC
CDR3aa: CASSSWTGSYEQYF

d_gene: .
j_gene: TRBJ1-1
abundance: .
v_gene: TRBV7-6
CDR3nt: TGTGCCAGCAGCTTAGGGACAAGTAACACTGAAGCTTTCTTT
CDR3aa: CASSLGTSNTEAFF

d_gene: .
j_gene: TRBJ1-2
abundance: .
v_gene: TRBV7-9
CDR3nt: TGTGCCAGCAGCGCGGCCCCCGGGGGACGTAACTATGGCTACACCTTC
CDR3aa: CASSAAPGGRNYGYTF

d_gene: .
j_gene: TRBJ1-2
abundance: .
v_gene: TRBV20-1
CDR3nt: TGCAGTTTTACTCCCGGCTATGGCTACACCTTC
CDR3aa: CSFTPGYGYTF

d_gene: .
j_gene: TRBJ2-3
abundance: few
v_gene: TRBV7-9
CDR3nt: TGTTCCAGCAGCTTATCGACAGATACGCAGTATTTT
CDR3aa: CSSSLSTDTQYF

d_gene: TRBD1
j_gene: TRBJ2-7
abundance: .
v_gene: TRBV27
CDR3nt: TGTGCCAGCAGTCCCTGGGACAGGGGGCGGGAGGAGCAGTACTTC
CDR3aa: CASSPWDRGREEQYF

d_gene: TRBD1
j_gene: TRBJ2-7
abundance: .
v_gene: TRBV5-4
CDR3nt: TGTGCCAGCAGCTTGAACAGGGGGCACCACAGAGAGCAGTACTTC
CDR3aa: CASSLNRGHHREQYF

d_gene: .
j_gene: TRBJ2-5
abundance: .
v_gene: TRBV7-8
CDR3nt: TGTGCCAGCAGCTCCGGGAGTTTAAAAGAGACCCAGTACTTC
CDR3aa: CASSSGSLKETQYF

d_gene: .
j_gene: TRBJ2-1
abundance: .
v_gene: TRBV7-3
CDR3nt: TGTGCCAGCAGCCCCCTCGGGGATCTTAGCTCCTACAATGAGCAGTTCTTC
CDR3aa: CASSPLGDLSSYNEQFF

d_gene: TRBD1
j_gene: TRBJ1-5
abundance: once
v_gene: TRBV27
CDR3nt: TGTGCCAGCAGACCGACAGGGGCCTACAATCAGCCCCAGCATTTT
CDR3aa: CASRPTGAYNQPQHF

d_gene: .
j_gene: TRBJ2-7
abundance: few
v_gene: TRBV28
CDR3nt: TGTGCCAGCAGCCCCCCCGTGAGAGGCTACGAGCAGTACTTC
CDR3aa: CASSPPVRGYEQYF

d_gene: .
j_gene: TRBJ1-3
abundance: once
v_gene: TRBV28
CDR3nt: TGTGCCAGCAGTCCTCGGACAGTGACCATATATTTT
CDR3aa: CASSPRTVTIYF

d_gene: TRBD2
j_gene: TRBJ2-1
abundance: .
v_gene: TRBV7-7
CDR3nt: TGTGCTAGCAGCTTGCAGGGACTAGCGCTTTACAATGAGCAGTTCTTC
CDR3aa: CASSLQGLALYNEQFF

d_gene: .
j_gene: TRBJ1-2
abundance: .
v_gene: TRBV7-2
CDR3nt: TGTGCCAGCAGCCCTACCGGGGTTAGTGGCTACACCTTC
CDR3aa: CASSPTGVSGYTF